Below, 30 T cell receptor beta chains from the same sample are listed, as sequenced in a study of post-analysis software for immune sequencing data. Study findings and constraints: Roughly five TRBV segments were significantly more frequent in patients than in controls. TRBV5-6, TRBV5-1 and TRBV20-1 were among these segments.

Their cognate antigens are unknown. Sequencing libraries made from TCR beta cDNA carried unique molecular identifiers. Using its own MiXCR run on the PCR reads, TCRdb lists one record per CDR3 protein. Counted here are hundreds of thousands of distinct CDR3 sequences, less than 35% occurring once; the ten biggest clones make up approximately 0.6%. The specimen was blood. The source is a girl between 10 and 17 years old with multiple sclerosis.

This chain joins TRBV6-2 or TRBV6-3 and TRBJ1-1; D ambiguous. The V gene lost 6 bases and the J gene lost 0 bases, with 20 bases spanning the gap. CDR1 is MNHEY and CDR2 is SVGEGT in the germline V gene. The CDR3 totals 17 residues. DNA of the CDR3: TGTGCCAGCAGCTCACGATCACGCGGCCCTTTGAACACTGAAGCTTTCTTT. Residues: CASSSRSRGPLNTEAFF.

This clonotype has a handful of counts. The rearrangement joins TRBV12-3 or TRBV12-4 to TRBJ1-4, with D maybe TRBD1 (5 bases). CDR3 length: 14 residues. Trimming shortened V by 4 bases and J by 10 bases, and 16 bases separated the two germline ends. CDR3 DNA sequence: TGTGCCAGCAGTTCGCCCCGCCCGGGGGGAAAACTGTTTTTT. Its translation is CASSSPRPGGKLFF.

This clonotype was seen a few times. V usage is TRBV27 and J usage is TRBJ1-6; D not certain. This CDR3 is 19 amino acids long. Trimming cost V 1 base and J 0 bases, with 16 bases left between them. The germline gives CDR1 MNHEY, CDR2 SMNVEV (reference sequence). CDR3 bases: TGTGCCAGCAGTTTATTTAGCGGCAGACTTAGCTCCTATAATTCACCCCTCCACTTT. It encodes CASSLFSGRLSSYNSPLHF.

A remark on this clonotype: This CDR3 fails to terminate in the conserved phenylalanine or tryptophan, so it likely reflects a read error. The chain couples TRBV27 to TRBJ2-1; D is possibly TRBD2 (6 bases). V gave up 3 bases and J gave up 3 bases, with 9 bases separating them. CDR1 is MNHEY, CDR2 SMNVEV, per germline (reference sequence). CDR3 length: 14 residues. DNA for the CDR3: TGTGCCAGCAGTTTGCGGGGAAACTACAATGAGCAGTTCTTA. This sequence encodes CASSLRGNYNEQFL.

A few counts support this clonotype. This rearrangement joins TRBV18 to TRBJ1-5, with D maybe TRBD1 (5 bases). CDR3 length equals 15 residues. V dropped 3 bases and J dropped 2 bases, with 11 bases sitting between them. CDR1 is KGHSH and CDR2 is LQKENI in the germline V gene. The CDR3, as DNA: TGTGCCAGCTCACCGGCAGGGCCAGGCAATCAGCCCCAGCATTTT. Translation gives CASSPAGPGNQPQHF. The whole variable domain, remainder taken from reference TRBV18 and TRBJ1-5, is NAGVMQNPRHLVRRRGQEARLRCSPMKGHSHVYWYRQLPEEGLKFMVYLQKENIIDESGMPKERFSAEFPKEGPSILRIQQVVRGDSAAYFCASSPAGPGNQPQHFGDGTRLSIL.

The chain uses TRBV18 and TRBJ2-3; D call uncertain. The CDR3 covers 16 residues. V was shortened by 3 bases and J by 1 base, with 14 bases between the two germline ends. CDR1 and CDR2 from the germline V gene are KGHSH and LQKENI. DNA of the CDR3: TGTGCCAGCTCACCCCCAGACCTATACGGCACAGATACGCAGTATTTT. Its protein product is CASSPPDLYGTDTQYF.

The rearrangement uses TRBV7-9 and TRBJ2-6, with D tentatively TRBD2 (5 bases). This CDR3 comprises 15 residues. Trimming stripped 5 bases from V and 11 bases from J, with 19 bases between. Germline CDR1 and CDR2: SEHNR and FQNEAQ (reference sequence). DNA of the CDR3: TGTGCCAGCAGCCTCCCGGTGAGAGGGCCACACGTCCTGACTTTC. This sequence encodes CASSLPVRGPHVLTF.

CDR3 residues: CASSDLPSGELFF. In nucleotides, the CDR3 is TGTGCCAGCAGTGATCTCCCGAGCGGGGAGCTGTTTTTT. V usage is TRBV2 and J usage is TRBJ2-2; no clear D. The V gene's germline CDR1 is SNHLY and CDR2 FYNNEI. The CDR3 is 13 residues long. Trimming took off 3 bases at V and 7 bases at J, with 9 bases between the two ends. The entire variable domain, with the rest obtained from reference TRBV2 and TRBJ2-2, is as follows: EPEVTQTPSHQVTQMGQEVILRCVPISNHLYFYWYRQILGQKVEFLVSFYNNEISEKSEIFDDQFSVERPDGSNFTLKIRSTKLEDSAMYFCASSDLPSGELFFGEGSRLTVL.

The chain combines TRBV5-1 with TRBJ1-1; possible D gene TRBD1, 5 bases. The CDR3 is 12 amino acids. The germline V gene has CDR1 SGHRS and CDR2 YFSETQ. V was trimmed by 5 bases and J by 5 bases, leaving 10 bases between them. The CDR3 DNA follows: TGCGCCAGCAGAAATGAGGGGACTGAAGCTTTCTTT. Residues: CASRNEGTEAFF.

This chain links TRBV9 with TRBJ2-4; TRBD2 is a possible D gene (5 bases). Near its end, the DNA agrees better with TRBJ2-7, so the J call may be wrong. Per germline, CDR1 SGDLS and CDR2 YYNGEE. The CDR3 spans 13 residues. The CDR3, as DNA: TGTGCCAGCAGCGCGGGGTGGGGCTACGAGCAGTACTTC. Its protein product is CASSAGWGYEQYF.

This sequence joins TRBV20-1 and TRBJ2-4, with 11 bases that match TRBD2. Trimming took 0 bases from V and 7 from J; bases not matched to a gene: 8. From germline, CDR1 is DFQATT and CDR2 SNEGSKA (reference sequence). The length of the CDR3 is 16 residues. The chain's CDR3 is CSARDGASGGSNIQYF. Here the CDR3 DNA reads TGCAGTGCTAGAGACGGGGCTAGCGGGGGGAGTAACATTCAGTACTTC.

The V call is TRBV4-1, the J call TRBJ1-1; the match to TRBD1 covers 7 bases. Germline values: CDR1 MGHRA, CDR2 YSYEKL. The CDR3 is 18 amino acids. The junction had 14 bases not matched to a gene; V was cut back by 2 bases and J by 2 bases. CDR3 DNA sequence: TGCGCCAGCAGCCAATTAGACAGGGCTTCTTCCCCAAACACTGAAGCTTTCTTT. This gives the protein CASSQLDRASSPNTEAFF.

The chain joins TRBV28 to TRBJ2-5; TRBD2 is a possible D gene (5 bases). Germline V gives CDR1 MDHEN, CDR2 SYDVKM. Trimming shortened V by 2 bases and J by 1 base, and 17 bases separated the two germline ends. This CDR3 is 17 amino acids long. CDR3 DNA sequence: TGTGCCAGCAGTTTACTGTTCTCGGGGATGGCCCAAGAGACCCAGTACTTC. It codes for CASSLLFSGMAQETQYF.

The chain has TRBV29-1 and TRBJ1-4; possibly TRBD1 for D (5 bases). Germline V CDR1 and CDR2: SQVTM, ANQGSEA. This CDR3 contains 13 residues. V shed 7 bases and J shed 8 bases, with 17 bases lying between them. The CDR3 region has the DNA TGCAGCGCCCGGACGGGGGGGGAAGAAAAACTGTTTTTT. It is translated as CSARTGGEEKLFF.

This chain uses TRBV12-5 with TRBJ1-1, with D unclear. V was trimmed by 9 bases and J by 1 base, leaving 6 bases between them. CDR3 length: 11 amino acids. The germline V gene encodes CDR1 LGHNT and CDR2 FRNRAP. DNA of the CDR3: TGTGCTAGGGCCGAGAACACTGAAGCTTTCTTT. It specifies CARAENTEAFF.

This chain connects TRBV29-1 to TRBJ2-1, with no clear D. Between the trimmed V and J ends, which lost 2 bases and 4 bases, there was a span of 6 bases. The germline gives CDR1 SQVTM, CDR2 ANQGSEA. The CDR3 runs 12 residues. The CDR3 region is CSVEIQYNEQFF. CDR3 bases: TGCAGCGTTGAAATACAGTACAATGAGCAGTTCTTC.

CDR3 loop: CAISDLGGARTGVFDEQFF. The CDR3, as DNA: TGTGCCATCAGTGATCTCGGGGGAGCGCGGACAGGGGTATTCGATGAGCAGTTCTTC. This chain uses TRBV10-3 with TRBJ2-1; 9 nucleotides agree with TRBD1. The CDR3 is 19 residues long. V trimming: 3 bases; J trimming: 8 bases; junction bases outside the gene matches: 20. Germline CDR1 is ENHRY and CDR2 is SYGVKD.

This clonotype was seen a handful of times. The genes are TRBV7-2 and TRBJ2-5; 7 bases match TRBD1. The CDR3 runs to 16 residues. Per germline, CDR1 SGHTA and CDR2 FQGNSA. V shed 6 bases and J 8 bases; nucleotides not matched to a gene: 18. CDR3 nucleotide sequence: TGTGCCAGCAGTTTGGGGGTAACCGGGACAGACTTAACCCAGTACTTC. Protein product: CASSLGVTGTDLTQYF.

The chain joins TRBV6-1 to TRBJ1-1, with a weak D call TRBD1 (6 bases). The V gene lost 6 bases and the J gene lost 1 base, with 15 bases spanning the gap. The CDR3 contains 15 residues. CDR1 MNHNS and CDR2 SASEGT come from the germline V gene. The CDR3 spells CASSLNWGANTEAFF. CDR3 bases: TGTGCCAGCAGCCTTAATTGGGGGGCGAACACTGAAGCTTTCTTT.

The V call is TRBV12-3 or TRBV12-4, the J call TRBJ1-5; D unclear. The length of the CDR3 is 15 residues. The germline V and J ends were trimmed by 7 bases and 2 bases, with 15 bases remaining between them. The CDR3 DNA reads TGTGCCAGCACCCCTGGGAAGGTTGGCAATCAGCCCCAGCATTTT. Translating it yields CASTPGKVGNQPQHF.

The chain recombines TRBV29-1 with TRBJ2-5; D might be TRBD2 (6 bases). Germline assignment: CDR1 SQVTM and CDR2 ANQGSEA. The CDR3 spans 13 residues. With 7 bases removed from V and 11 bases from J, the gap between germline ends came to 23 bases. CDR3 bases: TGCAGCGGTGGACGGAGGGGAATTTCAGAGCAGTACTTC. Protein product: CSGGRRGISEQYF.

The chain recombines TRBV9 with TRBJ2-7, with 12 nucleotides matching TRBD2. The J call is doubtful: the DNA matches TRBJ2-5 better. Germline lookup yields CDR1 SGDLS and CDR2 YYNGEE. The CDR3 covers 16 residues. DNA of the CDR3: TGTGCCAGCAGCGTCGGGACTAGCGGGCTCCAAGAGACCCAGTACTTC. It specifies CASSVGTSGLQETQYF.

The chain carries TRBV15 and TRBJ1-5, with D tentatively TRBD1 (6 bases). The V end lost 0 bases, the J end lost 7 bases, and 13 bases lay between the germline ends. The CDR3 consists of 15 residues. Germline V lookup: CDR1 LNHNV, CDR2 YYDKDF (reference sequence). In DNA form, the CDR3 reads TGTGCCACCAGCAGAGAATCGGGGGCAGGGCAGCCCCAGCATTTT. Amino acids: CATSRESGAGQPQHF.

This clonotype was counted a few times. The chain joins TRBV20-1 to TRBJ2-5; 12 nucleotides align to TRBD2. In germline, CDR1 is DFQATT, CDR2 SNEGSKA (reference sequence). This CDR3 comprises 18 residues. V lost 5 bases, J lost 2 bases, and 15 bases stayed unmatched. The CDR3 sequence is CSAYVSWTSGVLQETQYF. DNA of the CDR3: TGCAGTGCTTACGTTTCGTGGACTAGCGGGGTCCTTCAAGAGACCCAGTACTTC.

This clonotype came up once. The genes are TRBV12-5 and TRBJ2-3; D possibly uses TRBD1 or TRBD2 (6 bases each). Germline CDR1 reads LGHNT; CDR2 reads FRNRAP. This CDR3 is 15 amino acids long. Trimming shortened V by 2 bases and J by 8 bases, and 17 bases separated the two germline ends. CDR3 sequence (DNA): TGTGCTAGTGGTTTGAGGCTGGGGGGCCTGGGTACGCAGTATTTT. As protein: CASGLRLGGLGTQYF.

This clonotype was counted only a few times. The V call is TRBV11-2, the J call TRBJ1-6; D perhaps matches TRBD1 (6 bases). V was trimmed by 0 bases and J by 8 bases, leaving 8 bases between them. Looked up from germline, CDR1 is SGHAT and CDR2 is FQNNGV. The CDR3 loop spans 14 amino acids. CDR3 nucleotide sequence: TGTGCCAGCAGCTTAGATCACAGGGATTCACCCCTCCACTTT. Its protein product is CASSLDHRDSPLHF. The whole variable domain, remainder taken from reference TRBV11-2 and TRBJ1-6, is EAGVAQSPRYKIIEKRQSVAFWCNPISGHATLYWYQQILGQGPKLLIQFQNNGVVDDSQLPKDRFSAERLKGVDSTLKIQPAKLEDSAVYLCASSLDHRDSPLHFGNGTRLTVT.

The chain couples TRBV12-3 or TRBV12-4 to TRBJ1-5; 8 nucleotides agree with TRBD1. The CDR3 runs 15 residues. V lost 7 bases, J lost 6 bases, and 11 bases stayed unmatched. The CDR3 region has the DNA TGTGCCAGCACCTTAAGACAGGGGAACGGTCAGCCCCAGCATTTT. Amino acids: CASTLRQGNGQPQHF.

This clonotype was seen ten or more times. The chain couples TRBV20-1 to TRBJ2-6, with unresolved D. CDR1 is DFQATT and CDR2 is SNEGSKA in the germline V gene (reference sequence). This CDR3 spans 17 amino acids. Trimming left V 0 bases short and J 0 bases short, with 12 bases between. CDR3: CSARDIGRSSGANVLTF. DNA for the CDR3: TGCAGTGCTAGAGATATCGGCCGCAGCTCTGGGGCCAACGTCCTGACTTTC.

A note on this clonotype: Given the absence of the conserved phenylalanine or tryptophan at the CDR3 end, a read error is likely. The chain uses TRBV10-3 and TRBJ1-5, with D maybe TRBD1 (6 bases). Germline V gene data show CDR1 as ENHRY and CDR2 as SYGVKD. CDR3 length equals 17 residues. Trimming cost V 6 bases and J 0 bases, with 18 bases left between them. The CDR3 is CAISEVGTGYSNQPQHL. The CDR3 nucleotides read TGTGCCATCAGCGAAGTTGGAACAGGGTATAGCAATCAGCCCCAGCATTTG.

The rearrangement joins TRBV6-6 to TRBJ2-6; 8 bases line up with TRBD1. The V gene end was trimmed by 7 bases and the J gene end by 3 bases; junction bases not matched to a gene: 8. CDR3 length: 16 residues. The germline gives CDR1 MNHNY, CDR2 SVGAGI (reference sequence). DNA of the CDR3: TGTGCCAGCACTGACCCAGGGGGCGGTGGGGCCAACGTCCTGACTTTC. Amino acids: CASTDPGGGGANVLTF.